These T cell receptor beta chains were read from a single sample in a study of shared clonotypes between healthy human individuals. TCRdb's table, derived via immunoSEQ multiplex PCR, lists solely in-frame clones and lacks some. The sample lists fewer than 1 million clones; 95% to 97% were seen once. Input material: naive CD8+ T cells sorted from blood. All receptors derive from a man aged 25 to 40 in good health. Both conserved end residues are part of each CDR3. The D gene is left open where the match is weak. Clone sizes are given selectively: once, few, many, or a class where the clone is expanded.

D gene	clone size	V gene	J gene	CDR3 DNA	CDR3 protein
TRBD1	-	TRBV7-3	TRBJ2-1	TGTGCCAGCAGCCCTATCAGCGGACAGGGGTACAATGAGCAGTTCTTC	CASSPISGQGYNEQFF
TRBD2	-	TRBV27	TRBJ2-7	TGTGCCAGCAGGGGACTAGCCGACGAGCAGTACTTC	CASRGLADEQYF
-	-	TRBV7-9	TRBJ2-7	TGTGCCAGCAGCTTAGTTTCAGGGAGGTCCTACGAGCAGTACTTC	CASSLVSGRSYEQYF
TRBD1	-	TRBV5-4	TRBJ2-1	TGTGCCAGCAGCTTTTCGGGACAGGGATATATGAATGAGCAGTTCTTC	CASSFSGQGYMNEQFF
-	-	TRBV5-5	TRBJ1-3	TGTGCCAGCAGCTTGCCGCGCAAGGACACCATATATTTT	CASSLPRKDTIYF
-	-	TRBV6-6	TRBJ1-3	TGTGCCAGCAGTTACGGGGGAAACACCATATATTTT	CASSYGGNTIYF
-	-	TRBV11-2	TRBJ1-1	TGTGCCAGCAGCTACCCGAAATCGCGGAACACTGAAGCTTTCTTT	CASSYPKSRNTEAFF
-	-	TRBV27	TRBJ2-7	TGTGCCAGCAGAAAAGGGGCGGAGGAGCAGTACTTC	CASRKGAEEQYF
TRBD1	-	TRBV5-6	TRBJ2-1	TGTGCCAGCAGCTCGATCCAGGGGGCTCAAGCTTACAATGAGCAGTTCTTC	CASSSIQGAQAYNEQFF
TRBD1	-	TRBV5-4	TRBJ2-7	TGTGCCAGCAGCACAGGGACAGGGTTCGAGCAGTACTTC	CASSTGTGFEQYF
-	-	TRBV7-5	TRBJ2-7	TGTGTCAGAAGTGTACCCGGGCAGGGTGAAGTCTACGAGCAGTACTTC	CVRSVPGQGEVYEQYF
-	-	TRBV5-1	TRBJ2-2	TGCGCCAGCAACTTGTATATAGGGGGAAACACCGGGGAGCTGTTTTTT	CASNLYIGGNTGELFF
-	-	TRBV11-2	TRBJ2-1	TGTGCCAGCAGCTTAGTAGGTTTGACCGGGAGTAGTGACAATGAGCAGTTCTTC	CASSLVGLTGSSDNEQFF
-	-	TRBV4-3	TRBJ2-3	TGCGCCAGCAGCCAAGAAAGGACGCCCACCACTATTGGAAGGGCGCAGTATTTT	CASSQERTPTTIGRAQYF
-	-	TRBV2	TRBJ2-1	TGTGCCAGCAGTGGAGAGGGACCGAGAACCTACAATGAGCAGTTCTTC	CASSGEGPRTYNEQFF
-	-	TRBV11-2	TRBJ1-4	TGTGCCAGCAGCTTAGAGGTCGGCGAGTATGAAAAACTGTTTTTT	CASSLEVGEYEKLFF
-	-	TRBV11-2	TRBJ2-7	TGTGCCAGCAGCCCTCCGAACCAGGGGGAGCAGTACTTC	CASSPPNQGEQYF
TRBD2	-	TRBV10-3	TRBJ2-5	TGTGCCATCAGTGAGAGACTAGCGCCGGGAGAGACCCAGTACTTC	CAISERLAPGETQYF
-	-	TRBV27	TRBJ1-3	TGTGCCAGCAGTTTAAGTACAGTCGGAAACACCATATATTTT	CASSLSTVGNTIYF
TRBD1	-	TRBV19	TRBJ2-5	TGTGCCAGTAAACGGACAGGCCCTAGTATCGAGACCCAGTACTTC	CASKRTGPSIETQYF
TRBD1	-	TRBV7-9	TRBJ2-1	TGTGCCAGCAGACGGACAGGGGGAAGTTTCTTC	CASRRTGGSFF
-	once	TRBV5-4	TRBJ2-1	TGTGCCATCAAAGAGGGGGAGGGCCTCCATGAGCAGTTCTTC	CAIKEGEGLHEQFF
-	-	TRBV27	TRBJ1-2	TGTGCCAGCACCCCTGCAAGGTCCAGGGGCTATGGCTACACCTTC	CASTPARSRGYGYTF
-	-	TRBV7-9	TRBJ2-7	TGTGCCAGCAGCCCCGGGGGAAGAGAGTACTTC	CASSPGGREYF
TRBD2	once	TRBV27	TRBJ2-7	TGTGCCAGCAGTTGGGGACTAGCGGAAAGCTCCTACGAGCAGTACTTC	CASSWGLAESSYEQYF
-	-	TRBV28	TRBJ1-2	TGTGCCAGCAGTTTTAGGTACAGTCGGAATGGCTACACCTTC	CASSFRYSRNGYTF
TRBD1	-	TRBV13	TRBJ2-1	TGTGCCAGCAGCCATCCGGGACAGGGCAATGAGCAGTTCTTC	CASSHPGQGNEQFF
-	-	TRBV6-5	TRBJ2-3	TGTGCCAGCAGTTACGGTACAGATACGCAGTATTTT	CASSYGTDTQYF
-	-	TRBV29-1	TRBJ2-7	TGCAGCGCGAGGGGGAATGGGGACTACGAGCAGTACTTC	CSARGNGDYEQYF
-	-	TRBV7-9	TRBJ1-4	TGTGCCAGCAGCGTACCTGTGCCCGGGACACCTGAAAAACTGTTTTTT	CASSVPVPGTPEKLFF
TRBD1	-	TRBV4-1	TRBJ2-1	TGCGCCAGCAGCCAAGATATATTGGACAGGGGTTACAATGAGCAGTTCTTC	CASSQDILDRGYNEQFF
-	-	TRBV4-3	TRBJ2-7	TGCGCCAGCAGCCCTAGGGGCGGGACGATGTTGTACGAGCAGTACTTC	CASSPRGGTMLYEQYF
-	once	TRBV2	TRBJ1-3	TGTGCCAGCAGTCCTCAACCGGGATACTCTGGAAACACCATATATTTT	CASSPQPGYSGNTIYF
-	-	TRBV5-6	TRBJ1-1	TGTGCCAGCAGCGGGCCTAAAAACACTGAAGCTTTCTTT	CASSGPKNTEAFF
TRBD2	-	TRBV5-4	TRBJ2-3	TGTGCCAGCAGCGACGGGAGGGCCTCGGCAGATACGCAGTATTTT	CASSDGRASADTQYF
-	-	TRBV19	TRBJ2-3	TGTGCCAGTTCCACAGGGTCGGGCACAGATACGCAGTATTTT	CASSTGSGTDTQYF
-	-	TRBV21-1	TRBJ1-1	TGTGCCAGCAGAAGAGAGGACAGGGGGCGCAGGATGGACACTGAAGCTTTCTTT	CASRREDRGRRMDTEAFF
TRBD1	once	TRBV7-6	TRBJ2-3	TGTGCCAGCAAAGACAGGGGGCTTACAGATACGCAGTATTTT	CASKDRGLTDTQYF
TRBD2	-	TRBV7-6	TRBJ2-7	TGTGCCAGCAGCAACCGGACTAGCGGGAGAATGGGGTACGAGCAGTACTTC	CASSNRTSGRMGYEQYF
-	-	TRBV5-4	TRBJ2-1	TGTGCCAGCAGCCCATTCACTGGCGGGACGGTCAATGAGCAGTTCTTC	CASSPFTGGTVNEQFF
-	once	TRBV27	TRBJ2-1	TGTGCCAGCAGCCCGGCGGGAAATGAGCAGTTCTTC	CASSPAGNEQFF
TRBD1	-	TRBV5-1	TRBJ2-3	TGCGCCAGCAGCCCTAACCGGGACAGGGTGACAGATACGCAGTATTTT	CASSPNRDRVTDTQYF
TRBD1	-	TRBV7-9	TRBJ2-7	TGTGCCAGCAGCGCTAGGGACAGGCCCTACGAGCAGTACTTC	CASSARDRPYEQYF
TRBD1	-	TRBV4-3	TRBJ2-7	TGCGCCAGCAGCATGGACAGGCTCTACGAGCAGTACTTC	CASSMDRLYEQYF
-	-	TRBV11-2	TRBJ2-7	TGTGCCAGCAGCTCCCATGGAGGGGGCGCCGGCTCCTACGAGCAGTACTTC	CASSSHGGGAGSYEQYF
TRBD2	-	TRBV5-1	TRBJ2-1	TGCGCCAGCAGCTTGGCTAACGGACTAGCGCATGAGCAGTTCTTC	CASSLANGLAHEQFF
-	-	TRBV29-1	TRBJ2-2	TGCAGCGTTGAAGATACTGAGGCCCAGGACACCGGGGAGCTGTTTTTT	CSVEDTEAQDTGELFF
-	-	TRBV27	TRBJ2-1	TGTGCCAGCAGGGTTGGGGAGACTAGAAGTTACAATGAGCAGTTCTTC	CASRVGETRSYNEQFF
-	-	TRBV12-5	TRBJ2-7	TGTGCTAGTGGTTTGGATGAGAGGGGATACGAGCAGTACTTC	CASGLDERGYEQYF
-	-	TRBV6-1	TRBJ2-3	TGTGCCAGCAGTGAATGGGCACCAGCAAGCACAGATACGCAGTATTTT	CASSEWAPASTDTQYF
-	-	TRBV2	TRBJ2-7	TGTGCCAGCGATGGGGGAAAGGAGTACGAGCAGTACTTC	CASDGGKEYEQYF
-	-	TRBV5-1	TRBJ1-1	TGCGCCAGCAGAACGGGACGCCAGAACACTGAAGCTTTCTTT	CASRTGRQNTEAFF
-	-	TRBV7-8	TRBJ2-3	TGTGCCAGCAGCTTCGGGTCCCCGTACACAGATACGCAGTATTTT	CASSFGSPYTDTQYF
TRBD1	-	TRBV18	TRBJ1-1	TGTGCCAGCTCACCGGGACAGGGTTCCCCTGAAGCTTTCTTT	CASSPGQGSPEAFF
TRBD2	once	TRBV5-4	TRBJ2-3	TGTGCCAGCAGCTGGGGATACAGCGGGAGCGGCCCAGATACGCAGTATTTT	CASSWGYSGSGPDTQYF
-	-	TRBV7-8	TRBJ2-7	TGTGCCAGCAGGCCGTTCGACGTAACCTACGAGCAGTACTTC	CASRPFDVTYEQYF